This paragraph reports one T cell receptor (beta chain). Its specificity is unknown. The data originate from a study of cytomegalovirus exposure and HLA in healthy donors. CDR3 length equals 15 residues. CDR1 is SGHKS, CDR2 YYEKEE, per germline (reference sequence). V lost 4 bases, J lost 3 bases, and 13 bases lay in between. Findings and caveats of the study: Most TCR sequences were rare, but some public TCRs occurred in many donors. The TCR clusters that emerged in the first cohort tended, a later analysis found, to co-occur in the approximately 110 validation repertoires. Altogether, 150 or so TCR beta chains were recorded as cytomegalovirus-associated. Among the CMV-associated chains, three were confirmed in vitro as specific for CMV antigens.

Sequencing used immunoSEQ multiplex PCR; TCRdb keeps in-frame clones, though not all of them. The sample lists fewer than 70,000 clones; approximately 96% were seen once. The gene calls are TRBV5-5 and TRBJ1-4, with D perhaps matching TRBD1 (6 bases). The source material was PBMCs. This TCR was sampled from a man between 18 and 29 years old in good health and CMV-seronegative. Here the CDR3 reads CASSVHRVANEKLFF. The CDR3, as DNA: TGTGCCAGCAGCGTTCACAGGGTAGCTAATGAAAAACTGTTTTTT.